Sequencing of this TCR beta chain was carried out in a study of early T cells in non-severe SARS-CoV-2 infection. Across the whole study: Alpha and beta chains were unpaired, from unsorted whole-blood bulk RNA.

Deletions cut 0 bases from V and 9 bases from J, with 15 bases between. This CDR3 has 15 amino acids. The germline CDR1 and CDR2 sequences are SGHNT and YENEEA. This clonotype has a count of ten or more. The library protocol tagged individual cDNA molecules with unique molecular identifiers. Each CDR3 protein gets one entry after TCRdb re-called the 5' RACE reads with MiXCR. The data show tens of thousands of distinct CDR3 sequences, 12% seen once. The gene calls are TRBV11-3 and TRBJ2-4; D uncertain. The sequence came from an adult who was a healthcare worker with PCR-confirmed SARS-CoV-2 infection or an uninfected control (not recorded which). The sequencing input was whole blood. In DNA form, the CDR3 reads TGTGCCAGCAGCTTAGAACCCACTCCCCTAGGCATTCAGTACTTC. Its protein is CASSLEPTPLGIQYF. Using reference TRBV11-3 and TRBJ2-4 for the parts outside the CDR3, the full variable domain is EAGVVQSPRYKIIEKKQPVAFWCNPISGHNTLYWYLQNLGQGPELLIRYENEEAVDDSQLPKDRFSAERLKGVDSTLKIQPAELGDSAVYLCASSLEPTPLGIQYFGAGTRLSVL.